This T cell receptor beta chain was observed in a study of T cells in Graves' hyperthyroidism and ophthalmopathy. There are a few counts of this clonotype. TCR beta CDR3 regions were amplified from RNA. TCR CDR3 regions were first amplified by RT-PCR with HTBI primers. Via MiXCR, TCRdb re-called the multiplex PCR reads, giving one row per CDR3 protein. The data contain 300,000 to 350,000 distinct CDR3 sequences, 15% to 20% of them seen just once; the ten biggest clones take up less than 65%. Germline V gene data show CDR1 as SEHNR and CDR2 as FQNEAQ (reference sequence). The CDR3 length is 17 residues. V lost 4 bases, J lost 2 bases, and 11 bases stayed unmatched.

The chain uses TRBV7-9 and TRBJ2-7, with TRBD1 identical over 10 bases. The TCR originated in a woman in her forties or fifties with Graves' hyperthyroidism. The sequenced sample consisted of blood. The chain's CDR3 is CASSSWGPGTGAYEQYF. As DNA, the CDR3 is TGTGCCAGCAGCTCCTGGGGGCCCGGGACAGGGGCCTACGAGCAGTACTTC.